These 22 T cell receptor beta chains share one sample of origin, sequenced in a study of tumor-infiltrating lymphocytes in primary liver carcinoma. Making TCR beta cDNA involved roughly 500 ng total RNA and a constant-region primer. Libraries covering TCR beta were generated through three nested multiplex PCR rounds (using a slightly modified ARM-PCR). The first two PCR rounds used TRBV1-TRBV30 primers with a Cbeta primer, approximately 9 cycles each. TCRdb processed the multiplex PCR reads anew with MiXCR; each CDR3 protein has one entry. Altogether 95,000 to 150,000 distinct CDR3 sequences are present, around 62% being singletons, with the ten largest covering around 9.7%. Unsorted bulk tissue of about 17-32 mg yielded co-extracted RNA and DNA. Sample: liver tumor tissue from sampling region 1. Subset: tumor region T1, superior pole. These receptor sequences come from a woman aged 55-75 years with primary liver carcinoma and hepatitis B virus infection.

Note on this clonotype: This CDR3 fails to terminate in the conserved phenylalanine or tryptophan, so it likely reflects a read error. The chain has TRBV7-8 and TRBJ1-6; 11 bases align to TRBD1. The CDR3 totals 14 residues. V shed 7 bases and J 7 bases; nucleotides not matched to a gene: 3. Germline CDR1 and CDR2: SGHVS and FQNEAQ. CDR3 DNA: TGTGCCAGCAAGCGGGACAGGGGGAATTCACCCCTCCACTCT. Residues: CASKRDRGNSPLHS.

This clonotype was detected ten times or more. The rearrangement uses TRBV2 and TRBJ2-3; D tentatively fits TRBD1 or TRBD2 (6 bases each). The CDR3 has 12 residues. Deletions cut 10 bases from V and 6 bases from J, with 14 bases between. CDR1 and CDR2 from the germline V gene are SNHLY and FYNNEI. CDR3 bases: TGTGCCACAAGGGGGGCCGCGGATACGCAGTATTTT. This encodes CATRGAADTQYF.

With respect to this clonotype: One end of the junction varies from germline; a read error may be responsible. The chain couples TRBV5-4 to TRBJ1-6, with D possibly TRBD1 on 5 matching bases. The CDR3 totals 14 residues. Per germline, CDR1 SGHNT and CDR2 YYREEE (reference sequence). CDR3 region: CASSTAGYNSPPHF. Written as DNA, the CDR3 is TGTGCCAGCTCGACAGCCGGGTATAATTCACCCCCCCACTTT.

This chain uses TRBV11-2 with TRBJ2-6, with 9 positions matching TRBD1. V lost 6 bases to trimming and J lost 5 bases; unmatched junction nucleotides: 5. This CDR3 is 15 amino acids long. In germline, CDR1 is SGHAT, CDR2 FQNNGV. The CDR3 DNA follows: TGTGCCAGCAGTGCACAGGGGGCTCGGGCCAACGTCCTGACTTTC. It encodes CASSAQGARANVLTF. Based on the CDR3 plus reference TRBV11-2 and TRBJ2-6, the full variable domain is EAGVAQSPRYKIIEKRQSVAFWCNPISGHATLYWYQQILGQGPKLLIQFQNNGVVDDSQLPKDRFSAERLKGVDSTLKIQPAKLEDSAVYLCASSAQGARANVLTFGAGSRLTVL.

Regarding this clonotype: This likely comes from a read error, as the CDR3 has no conserved phenylalanine or tryptophan at its end. The gene calls are TRBV11-2 and TRBJ2-1, with a tentative D call TRBD2 (5 bases). Germline-derived CDR1 and CDR2 are SGHAT and FQNNGV. The length of the CDR3 is 16 residues. V was clipped by 5 bases and J by 7 bases, with 21 bases between them. The DNA for the CDR3 is TGTGCCAGCAGCGTGGGGAGCGACTACCCCCGGAATGAGCAGTTCCTC. Its protein product is CASSVGSDYPRNEQFL.

With regard to this clonotype: This clone may be a read error of a much larger clone one base away. The chain carries TRBV7-8 and TRBJ2-1; D ambiguous. V lost 0 bases, J lost 11 bases, and 14 bases lay in between. The CDR3 totals 14 residues. From germline, CDR1 is SGHVS and CDR2 FQNEAQ. The CDR3 loop is CASSLADHRPKQFF. DNA of the CDR3: TGTGCCAGCAGCTTAGCCGACCACCGACCTAAGCAGTTCTTC.

This clonotype was seen once. Just one base apart from a much larger clone, this may be a read error. CDR3 in DNA: TGCAGGGTAGAAGGGGGAAACGGCTACACCTTC. Translating it yields CRVEGGNGYTF. The chain couples TRBV29-1 to TRBJ1-2, with D possibly being TRBD1 (6 bases). CDR1 is SQVTM, CDR2 ANQGSEA, per germline. This CDR3 has 11 amino acids.

This clonotype was counted ten times or more. The rearrangement links TRBV5-1 to TRBJ2-5; D gene ambiguous. The CDR3 has 12 amino acids. V gave up 3 bases and J gave up 0 bases, with 3 bases separating them. Germline values: CDR1 SGHRS, CDR2 YFSETQ. CDR3 sequence: CASSSYQETQYF. As DNA, the CDR3 is TGCGCCAGCAGCTCCTACCAAGAGACCCAGTACTTC. Full variable domain (outside the CDR3, taken from reference TRBV5-1 and TRBJ2-5): KAGVTQTPRYLIKTRGQQVTLSCSPISGHRSVSWYQQTPGQGLQFLFEYFSETQRNKGNFPGRFSGRQFSNSRSEMNVSTLELGDSALYLCASSSYQETQYFGPGTRLLVL.

This clonotype was detected ten times or more. V is TRBV12-3 or TRBV12-4 and J is TRBJ1-6; D is unresolved. The CDR3 has 14 amino acids. Deletions cut 6 bases from V and 7 bases from J, with 13 bases between. CDR3 in DNA: TGTGCCAGCAGCCCGCAACCGGGGAATTCACCCCTCCACTTT. Translation: CASSPQPGNSPLHF.

This clonotype was seen just once. A clone one base away is much larger, so this may be a read error. The chain's CDR3 is CASNFQAESSYKQYF. CDR3 coding DNA: TGTGCCAGCAATTTCCAGGCAGAGTCCTCCTACAAGCAGTACTTC. This rearrangement joins TRBV6-1 to TRBJ2-7; D ambiguous. This CDR3 region has 15 residues. Germline V gives CDR1 MNHNS, CDR2 SASEGT.

The chain is built from TRBV4-2 and TRBJ2-1; the D call may be TRBD1 or TRBD2 (5 bases each). V was cut by 1 base and J by 7 bases, with 14 bases left in between. This CDR3 comprises 15 residues. Germline lookup yields CDR1 LGHNA and CDR2 YNFKEQ. CDR3 sequence (DNA): TGTGCCAGCAGCCAAGGGGAGACAGACTGTAATGAGCAGTTCTTC. Its protein product is CASSQGETDCNEQFF.

Comment on this clonotype: Relative to the germline gene, one junction end is altered; a read error may explain this. The chain joins TRBV5-1 to TRBJ1-1; TRBD1 aligns across 7 bases. Germline V gene sequence: CDR1 SGHRS, CDR2 YFSETQ. The CDR3 covers 15 residues. Here the CDR3 reads CATSGAGNRGTEAFF. DNA of the CDR3: TGCGCCACCAGTGGGGCGGGAAACAGGGGCACTGAAGCTTTCTTC.

This clonotype was recorded many times. The V gene is TRBV4-2, the J gene TRBJ2-7; 7 positions match TRBD2. The CDR3 is 15 amino acids. The germline gives CDR1 LGHNA, CDR2 YNFKEQ. V was pared by 0 bases and J by 9 bases, with 11 bases of the junction left unmatched. The CDR3 is CASSQDKAGRGLQYF. The CDR3 nucleotides read TGTGCCAGCAGCCAAGATAAGGCAGGGAGGGGTCTGCAGTACTTC.

A note on this clonotype: One junction end does not reproduce the germline sequence, and a read error may be involved. The V and J genes are TRBV11-2 and TRBJ1-2, with 9 bases fitting TRBD1. There are 15 residues in the CDR3. Per the germline V gene, CDR1 is SGHAT and CDR2 is FQNNGV. The CDR3 DNA reads TGTGCCAACAGCTTAGAAATAACAGGGGGCGATGGCAACACCTTC. This sequence encodes CANSLEITGGDGNTF. The variable domain in full, with the rest retrieved from reference TRBV11-2 and TRBJ1-2, is EAGVAQSPRYKIIEKRQSVAFWCNPISGHATLYWYQQILGQGPKLLIQFQNNGVVDDSQLPKDRFSAERLKGVDSTLKIQPAKLEDSAVYLCANSLEITGGDGNTFGSGTRLTVV.

Remarks on this clonotype: A much larger clone lies a single base off, so this may be a read error. CDR3 sequence reads: CASSQEMGSFGVSGANVLIF. The CDR3 nucleotides read TGCGCCAGCAGCCAAGAGATGGGATCGTTTGGGGTCTCTGGGGCCAACGTCCTGATTTTC. This chain joins TRBV4-1 and TRBJ2-6; TRBD1 is a possible D gene (5 bases). The germline V gene encodes CDR1 MGHRA and CDR2 YSYEKL. This CDR3 comprises 20 residues.

As regards this clonotype: A much larger clonotype is one base distant, so this may be a read error. In this CDR3 the conserved last residue, phenylalanine or tryptophan, is missing, so a read error is likely. This sequence joins TRBV6-1 and TRBJ1-1; a possible D gene is TRBD1 (5 bases). With 5 bases removed from V and 5 bases from J, the gap between germline ends came to 15 bases. This CDR3 is 14 amino acids long. Germline values: CDR1 MNHNS, CDR2 SASEGT. The CDR3 spells CASSKEMEGTEAFL. The CDR3, as DNA: TGTGCCAGCAGTAAAGAAATGGAGGGGACTGAAGCTTTCCTT.

As for this clonotype: An end of the junction differs from the germline gene, which may be a read error. V gene TRBV11-2 combines with J gene TRBJ2-3, with TRBD1 as a possible D gene (5 bases). Germline V gene sequence: CDR1 SGHAT, CDR2 FQNNGV. The CDR3 spans 17 residues. The CDR3 spells CASSLGELMYTSDTQYF. CDR3 nucleotide sequence: TGCGCCAGCAGCTTAGGGGAACTAATGTACACGTCAGATACGCAGTATTTT.

This clonotype was seen a single time. The chain combines TRBV6-5 with TRBJ2-2, with D hard to call. The CDR3 length is 15 residues. V was shortened by 10 bases and J by 4 bases, with 19 bases between the two germline ends. Germline values: CDR1 MNHEY, CDR2 SVGAGI. The CDR3 spells CAIRRDGVSTGELFF. DNA of the CDR3: TGTGCCATCAGAAGGGATGGTGTGAGCACCGGGGAGCTGTTTTTT.

As concerns this clonotype: A read error may be the cause here, since a much bigger clone is one base away. This chain connects TRBV6-5 to TRBJ1-1; no firm D call. This CDR3 is built from 14 residues. From germline, CDR1 is MNHEY and CDR2 SVGAGI. CDR3 sequence reads: CASSYSGPNTETFF. In nucleotides, the CDR3 is TGTGCCAGCAGTTACTCAGGACCGAACACTGAAACTTTCTTT.

On this clonotype itself: At one end, the junction sequence differs from germline, possibly due to a read error. This rearrangement joins TRBV11-2 to TRBJ2-7, with 7 nucleotides matching TRBD2. The CDR3 is 15 amino acids. Germline V gene data show CDR1 as SGHAT and CDR2 as FQNNGV. CDR3 protein: CASSLELQAGYVQYF. CDR3 coding DNA: TGTGCCAGCAGCTTAGAACTTCAAGCGGGGTACGTGCAGTACTTC.

The CDR3 sequence is CASSPLGDTGELFF. In DNA, the CDR3 is TGCGCCAGCAGCCCCCTCGGAGACACCGGGGAGCTGTTTTTT. The chain recombines TRBV5-1 with TRBJ2-2; no clear D. V was cut by 4 bases and J by 3 bases, with 10 bases left in between. CDR3 length equals 14 residues. Per germline, CDR1 SGHRS and CDR2 YFSETQ. The entire variable domain, with the rest obtained from reference TRBV5-1 and TRBJ2-2, is as follows: KAGVTQTPRYLIKTRGQQVTLSCSPISGHRSVSWYQQTPGQGLQFLFEYFSETQRNKGNFPGRFSGRQFSNSRSEMNVSTLELGDSALYLCASSPLGDTGELFFGEGSRLTVL.

Turning to this clonotype: The final CDR3 position lacks the conserved phenylalanine or tryptophan, pointing to a likely read error. The chain couples TRBV6-1 to TRBJ2-1, with TRBD1 matching 8 bases. Germline loops: CDR1 MNHNS, CDR2 SASEGT. V shed 7 bases, J shed 7 bases, and the junction held 12 bases outside the gene matches. The CDR3 runs to 15 residues. The CDR3 DNA reads TGTGCCAGCAACCTGGACAGGGCAGGTGTGAATGAGCAGTTCTTA. This gives the protein CASNLDRAGVNEQFL.